The entry below describes one T cell receptor beta chain. This entry belongs to a study of blood T cell repertoires in COVID-19. Turning to the study itself: The analysed material was cDNA or gDNA that came from T cells, B-cell-depleted T cells, or PBMCs.

Per the original methods: By means of reference gene primer amplification, nucleated cell counts were estimated. Measured with immunoSEQ multiplex PCR; TCRdb has only the in-frame clones, and not every one. V and J calls and clone size come straight from that table; D and trimming were deduced from the DNA. The data show 300,000 or so clones, with approximately 88% seen just once and approximately 6.6% held by the top ten. Germline V lookup: CDR1 MNHEY, CDR2 SVGAGI. V was pared by 4 bases and J by 4 bases, with 17 bases between. The CDR3 totals 15 residues. Sample: peripheral blood. The receptor was isolated from a woman younger than 45 who had recovered from COVID-19. J is TRBJ2-7 and V is TRBV6-5; weak D call: TRBD1 (6 bases). Written as DNA, the CDR3 is TGTGCCAGCAGTTCGCCTCGGACAGATTATTACGAGCAGTACTTC. Amino acids: CASSSPRTDYYEQYF.